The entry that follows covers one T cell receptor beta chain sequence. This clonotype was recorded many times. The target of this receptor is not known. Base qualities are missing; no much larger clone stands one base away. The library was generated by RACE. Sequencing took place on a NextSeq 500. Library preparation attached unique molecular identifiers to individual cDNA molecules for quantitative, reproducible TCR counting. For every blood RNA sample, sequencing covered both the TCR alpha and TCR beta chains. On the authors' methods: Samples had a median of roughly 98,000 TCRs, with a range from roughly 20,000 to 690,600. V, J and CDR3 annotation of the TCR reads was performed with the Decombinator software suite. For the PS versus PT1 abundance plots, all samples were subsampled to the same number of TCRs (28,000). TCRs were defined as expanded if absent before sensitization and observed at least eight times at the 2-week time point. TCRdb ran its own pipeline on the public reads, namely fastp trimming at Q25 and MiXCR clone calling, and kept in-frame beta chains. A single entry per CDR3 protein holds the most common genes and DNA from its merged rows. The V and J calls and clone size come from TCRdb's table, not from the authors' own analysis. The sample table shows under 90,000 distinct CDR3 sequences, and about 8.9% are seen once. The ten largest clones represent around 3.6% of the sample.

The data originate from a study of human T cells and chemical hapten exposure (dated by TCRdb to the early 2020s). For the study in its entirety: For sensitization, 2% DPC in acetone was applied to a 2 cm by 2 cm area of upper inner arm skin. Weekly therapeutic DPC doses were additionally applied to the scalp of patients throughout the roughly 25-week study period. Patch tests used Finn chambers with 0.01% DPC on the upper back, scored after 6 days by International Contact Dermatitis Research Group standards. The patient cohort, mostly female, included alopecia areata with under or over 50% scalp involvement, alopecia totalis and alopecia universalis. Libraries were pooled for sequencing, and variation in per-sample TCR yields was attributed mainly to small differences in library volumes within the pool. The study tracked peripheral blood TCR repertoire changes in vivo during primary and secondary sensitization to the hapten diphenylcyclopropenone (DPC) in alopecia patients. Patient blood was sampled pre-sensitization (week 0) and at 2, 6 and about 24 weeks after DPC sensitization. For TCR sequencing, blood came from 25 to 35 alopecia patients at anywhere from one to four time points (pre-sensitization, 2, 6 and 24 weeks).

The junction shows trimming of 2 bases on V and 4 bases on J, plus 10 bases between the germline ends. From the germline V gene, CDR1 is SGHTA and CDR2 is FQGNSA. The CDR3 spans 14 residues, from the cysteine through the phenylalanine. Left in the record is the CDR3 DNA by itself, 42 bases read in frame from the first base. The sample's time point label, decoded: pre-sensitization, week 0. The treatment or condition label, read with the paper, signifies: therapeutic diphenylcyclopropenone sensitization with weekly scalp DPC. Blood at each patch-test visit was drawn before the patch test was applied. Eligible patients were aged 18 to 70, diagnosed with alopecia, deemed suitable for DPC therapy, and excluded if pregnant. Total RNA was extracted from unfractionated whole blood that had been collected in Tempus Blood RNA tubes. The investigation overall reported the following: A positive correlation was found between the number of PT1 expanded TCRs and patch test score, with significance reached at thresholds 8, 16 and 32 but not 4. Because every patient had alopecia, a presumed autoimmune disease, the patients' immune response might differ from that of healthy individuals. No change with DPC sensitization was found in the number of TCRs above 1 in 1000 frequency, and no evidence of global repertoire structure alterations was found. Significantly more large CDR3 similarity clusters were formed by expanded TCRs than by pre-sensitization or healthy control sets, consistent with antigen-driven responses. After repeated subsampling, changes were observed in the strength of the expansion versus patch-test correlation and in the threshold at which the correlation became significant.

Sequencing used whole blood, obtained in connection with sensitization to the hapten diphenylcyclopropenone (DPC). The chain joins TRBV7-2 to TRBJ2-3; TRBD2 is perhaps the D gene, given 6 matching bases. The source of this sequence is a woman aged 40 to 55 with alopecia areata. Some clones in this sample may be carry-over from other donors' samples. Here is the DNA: TGTGCCAGCAGCTTAATGGGGGAGGCAGATACGCAGTATTTT. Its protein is CASSLMGEADTQYF. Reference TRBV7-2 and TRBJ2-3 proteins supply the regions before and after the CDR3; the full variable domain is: GAGVSQSPSNKVTEKGKDVELRCDPISGHTALYWYRQSLGQGLEFLIYFQGNSAPDKSGLPSDRFSAERTGGSVSTLTIQRTQQEDSAVYLCASSLMGEADTQYFGPGTRLTVL.